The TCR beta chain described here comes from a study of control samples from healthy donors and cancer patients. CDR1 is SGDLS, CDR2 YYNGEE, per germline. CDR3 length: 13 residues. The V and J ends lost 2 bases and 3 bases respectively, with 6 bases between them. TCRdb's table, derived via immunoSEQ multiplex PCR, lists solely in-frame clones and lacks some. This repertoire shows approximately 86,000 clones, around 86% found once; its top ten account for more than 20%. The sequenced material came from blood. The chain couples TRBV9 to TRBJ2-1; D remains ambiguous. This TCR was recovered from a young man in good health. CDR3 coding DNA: TGTGCCAGCAGCGTGGGAAACTACAATGAGCAGTTCTTC. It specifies CASSVGNYNEQFF. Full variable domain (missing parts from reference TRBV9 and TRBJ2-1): DSGVTQTPKHLITATGQRVTLRCSPRSGDLSVYWYQQSLDQGLQFLIQYYNGEERAKGNILERFSAQQFPDLHSELNLSSLELGDSALYFCASSVGNYNEQFFGPGTRLTVL.